The 17 T cell receptor beta chains below come from one sample, sequenced in a study of T cells in Graves' hyperthyroidism and ophthalmopathy (dated by TCRdb to the late 2010s). The library was prepared using multiplex PCR. The sequencer was an Illumina HiSeq 2000. Amplification of TCR beta CDR3 regions was carried out from RNA transcripts. The TCR CDR3 was subjected to a first round of RT-PCR using the HTBI primer set and the Qiagen OneStep RT-PCR kit. TCRdb trimmed the raw reads at Q25, called clones with MiXCR and kept productive beta chains. Identical CDR3 proteins give one entry, which carries the most common genes and DNA. Counted in this sample were roughly 840,000 distinct CDR3 sequences; 38% of them appeared once. 7.5% to 9.5% of the sample is in the top ten clones. Sequencing was performed on blood. The receptor source for this set is a man younger than 30 with Graves' hyperthyroidism.

This chain connects TRBV7-9 to TRBJ1-2; D ambiguous. The CDR3 contains 14 residues. The ends were cut back, 1 base at V and 5 bases at J, with 11 bases in the middle. CDR1 and CDR2 (germline): SEHNR, FQNEAQ (reference sequence). This CDR3 reads CASSLDNSQYGYTF. In DNA form, the CDR3 reads TGTGCCAGCAGCTTAGACAACAGCCAATATGGCTACACCTTC. Full variable domain (rest looked up from reference TRBV7-9 and TRBJ1-2): DTGVSQNPRHKITKRGQNVTFRCDPISEHNRLYWYRQTLGQGPEFLTYFQNEAQLEKSRLLSDRFSAERPKGSFSTLEIQRTEQGDSAMYLCASSLDNSQYGYTFGSGTRLTVV.

This clonotype appeared many times. The chain links TRBV9 to TRBJ1-2; D gene uncertain. Trimming cost V 0 bases and J 8 bases, with 8 bases left between them. This CDR3 spans 12 amino acids. Germline V gives CDR1 SGDLS, CDR2 YYNGEE. CDR3 residues: CASSVDARGYTF. The CDR3 DNA reads TGTGCCAGCAGCGTAGATGCCAGGGGCTACACCTTC.

With regard to this clonotype: A much larger clone differs by one base, so this may be a read error. The chain carries TRBV5-1 and TRBJ1-6; no reliable D call. The CDR3 loop spans 14 amino acids. Germline assignment: CDR1 SGHRS and CDR2 YFSETQ. V shed 3 bases and J shed 7 bases, with 11 bases lying between them. The CDR3 here is CASSWLTDNSPLHF. The CDR3 bases are TGCGCCAGCAGCTGGCTGACCGACAATTCACCCCTCCACTTT.

The chain combines TRBV7-2 with TRBJ2-7; TRBD2 matches at 8 bases. Trimming removed 4 bases from V and 3 bases from J; junction bases left unmatched: 8. The CDR3 runs to 15 residues. Germline V gene sequence: CDR1 SGHTA, CDR2 FQGNSA. CDR3 DNA sequence: TGTGCCAGCAGCTCCCGGGGGGGAGCCCTCTACGAGCAGTACTTC. Its protein product is CASSSRGGALYEQYF.

CDR3 sequence (DNA): TGTGCCAGCAGCAAAGTAGGGGCGGCTACCGGGGAGCTGTTTTTT. It translates to CASSKVGAATGELFF. The chain joins TRBV2 to TRBJ2-2; D perhaps matches TRBD1 (5 bases). V was trimmed by 6 bases and J by 5 bases, leaving 16 bases between them. CDR3 length: 15 residues. Germline values: CDR1 SNHLY, CDR2 FYNNEI.

This clonotype was seen repeatedly, ten times or more. The chain links TRBV20-1 to TRBJ1-2; the D gene is possibly TRBD1 (5 bases). This CDR3 comprises 14 residues. Trimming stripped 3 bases from V and 8 bases from J, with 19 bases between. Germline V CDR1 and CDR2: DFQATT, SNEGSKA (reference sequence). The CDR3 DNA follows: TGCAGTGCTAGTCCCCGGGACGCTACCCGGGGCTACACCTTC. The encoded protein is CSASPRDATRGYTF.

The chain is built from TRBV10-3 and TRBJ1-5; D remains unclear. Germline lookup yields CDR1 ENHRY and CDR2 SYGVKD. Trimming removed 6 bases at V and 11 bases at J, with 20 bases between. The CDR3 loop spans 14 amino acids. The CDR3 nucleotides read TGTGCCATCAGCCGACTAGCGGGAGATGAGACCCAGCATTTT. It codes for CAISRLAGDETQHF.

The chain employs TRBV25-1 and TRBJ1-3; no definite D call. The CDR3 spans 15 residues. Germline lookup yields CDR1 MGHDK and CDR2 SYGVNS. V lost 6 bases and J 1 base, leaving 13 bases between the germline ends. The CDR3 DNA follows: TGTGCCAGCAGCCGTACCGGCTTATCTGGAAACACCATATATTTT. Encoded protein: CASSRTGLSGNTIYF.

This chain connects TRBV7-9 to TRBJ1-1; D ambiguous. Trimming stripped 5 bases from V and 11 bases from J, with 18 bases between. The CDR3 sequence is 13 residues long. From germline, CDR1 is SEHNR and CDR2 FQNEAQ (reference sequence). The CDR3 sequence is CASSLTSLVGAFF. CDR3 nucleotide sequence: TGTGCCAGCAGCCTGACAAGCCTGGTAGGGGCTTTCTTT.

This chain links TRBV14 with TRBJ1-1; 10 nucleotides agree with TRBD1. V shed 3 bases and J 3 bases; nucleotides not matched to a gene: 4. The germline V gene has CDR1 SGHDN and CDR2 FVKESK. The CDR3 loop spans 15 amino acids. CDR3: CASSHMGQGYTEAFF. In DNA, the CDR3 is TGTGCCAGCAGCCACATGGGACAGGGGTACACTGAAGCTTTCTTT.

The chain is built from TRBV7-8 and TRBJ2-3; D is undetermined. Deletions cut 5 bases from V and 0 bases from J, with 9 bases between. In germline, CDR1 is SGHVS, CDR2 FQNEAQ. CDR3 length equals 14 residues. The CDR3 nucleotides read TGTGCCAGCAGCCCTCCGGTTAGCACAGATACGCAGTATTTT. It encodes CASSPPVSTDTQYF.

This clonotype was detected ten times or more. This rearrangement joins TRBV2 to TRBJ1-2; 9 positions match TRBD1. V trimming: 4 bases; J trimming: 7 bases; junction bases outside the gene matches: 7. The CDR3 has 14 residues. Germline CDR1 SNHLY, CDR2 FYNNEI. CDR3 sequence: CASSVDRGTPGYTF. CDR3 DNA: TGTGCCAGCAGTGTGGACAGGGGAACGCCTGGCTACACCTTC.

The table lists this clonotype with a count of one. This may arise from a read error, as a much more abundant clone is one base away. The chain carries TRBV10-3 and TRBJ1-2; TRBD1 might be the D (6 bases). Germline loops: CDR1 ENHRY, CDR2 SYGVKD. CDR3 length: 15 amino acids. The DNA of the CDR3 is TGTGCCAGCAGTTACATTCGGCAGGGGCGGTATGGCTACACCTTC. It translates to CASSYIRQGRYGYTF.

V gene TRBV2 combines with J gene TRBJ2-5; D gene uncertain. The CDR3 contains 17 residues. The ends were cut back, 5 bases at V and 4 bases at J, with 23 bases in the middle. CDR1 SNHLY and CDR2 FYNNEI come from the germline V gene. The CDR3 region has the DNA TGTGCCAGCAGTTTAGTTGGCGGCGAACGGAACAGAGAGACCCAGTACTTC. It specifies CASSLVGGERNRETQYF.

There are many counts of this clonotype. V and J are TRBV29-1 and TRBJ2-7; D possibly corresponds to TRBD2 (5 bases). The CDR3 contains 14 residues. Deletions cut 7 bases from V and 1 base from J, with 17 bases between. Looked up from germline, CDR1 is SQVTM and CDR2 is ANQGSEA. The CDR3 spells CSALASDSSYEQYF. The CDR3 coding sequence is TGCAGCGCCCTCGCCTCGGACTCTTCCTACGAGCAGTACTTC.

A word on this clonotype: One base away lies a much larger clone, so this may be a sequencing read error. This chain joins TRBV7-6 and TRBJ2-2; 7 nucleotides match TRBD1. The germline gives CDR1 SGHVS, CDR2 FNYEAQ. This CDR3 has 13 amino acids. The CDR3 region is CASSPTGFGQLFF. The CDR3, as DNA: TGTGCCAGCAGCCCGACAGGGTTCGGGCAGCTGTTTTTT.

Details on this clonotype: This clone may be a read error of a much larger clone one base away. The chain combines TRBV2 with TRBJ1-4, with TRBD1 as a possible D gene (5 bases). The CDR3 contains 12 residues. The ends were cut back, 10 bases at V and 4 bases at J, with 10 bases in the middle. Germline V gene sequence: CDR1 SNHLY, CDR2 FYNNEI. Here the CDR3 reads CAIRQHNEKLFF. The CDR3, as DNA: TGTGCCATCCGACAGCATAATGAAAAACTGTTTTTT.